This TCR beta chain was identified during a study of spatial heterogeneity in lung cancer. Time point of the sample: sample taken at primary tumor resection. This clonotype is labeled as medium-sized (0.01 to 0.1%). What it binds is unknown. Study findings and constraints: The number of expanded tumor alpha and beta chains correlated with mutation number. For tumor T cells, estimated coverage reached only 5.5% to 8% (alpha) and over 11% (beta). Ubiquitous and regional nonsynonymous mutations were tracked by counts of ubiquitous and regional expanded TCRs, respectively.

V dropped 3 bases and J dropped 6 bases, with 14 bases sitting between them. Germline V gene sequence: CDR1 MGHDK, CDR2 SYGVNS. The CDR3 spans 14 residues. MiXCR, run by TCRdb on the 5' RACE reads, gives a single entry per CDR3 protein. Of 4,000 or so distinct CDR3 sequences listed, over 9% were seen once; the top ten hold 28%. The receptor's source is a male donor with early-stage non-small cell lung cancer. Sample: lung tumor tissue, taken at surgery. The chain combines TRBV25-1 with TRBJ1-2, with D possibly TRBD1 on 5 matching bases. The CDR3 coding sequence is TGTGCCAGCAGTGATTGGCAGGGAGGGGATGGCTACACCTTC. The encoded protein is CASSDWQGGDGYTF.